A single sample is the source of the 12 T cell receptor beta chains below, sequenced in a study of T cells of healthy individuals. From the 5' RACE reads, TCRdb called clonotypes with MiXCR, one entry per CDR3 protein. The profile shows tens of thousands of distinct CDR3 sequences, about 16% of them singletons. The receptors stem from a human donor in good health.

This clonotype was counted ten times or more. The chain links TRBV27 to TRBJ1-6; no reliable D call. Germline CDR1 is MNHEY and CDR2 is SMNVEV (reference sequence). The CDR3 has 17 residues. The ends were cut back, 3 bases at V and 10 bases at J, with 22 bases in the middle. For the CDR3, the DNA is TGTGCCAGCAGTTTTATCGCGGGCAACTACTACGGGTCACCCCTCCACTTT. This sequence encodes CASSFIAGNYYGSPLHF.

This clonotype was picked up many times. This chain connects TRBV11-3 to TRBJ2-1; a possible D gene is TRBD2 (5 bases). The CDR3 runs 12 residues. V lost 5 bases, J lost 9 bases, and 11 bases lay in between. From germline, CDR1 is SGHNT and CDR2 YENEEA. CDR3 in amino acids: CASSRVEGEQFF. The CDR3 nucleotides are TGTGCCAGCAGCCGGGTAGAGGGTGAGCAGTTCTTC.

The table lists this clonotype with many counts. The V and J genes are TRBV4-3 and TRBJ1-1; 10 bases match TRBD1. V lost 2 bases, J lost 4 bases, and 7 bases stayed unmatched. Looked up from germline, CDR1 is LGHNA and CDR2 is YSLEER. CDR3 length: 16 residues. This chain's CDR3 is CASSQSLRTGGTEAFF. DNA of the CDR3: TGCGCCAGCAGCCAAAGTTTAAGGACAGGGGGCACTGAAGCTTTCTTT.

This clonotype was picked up many times. This chain connects TRBV4-1 to TRBJ1-4, with 7 bases identical to TRBD1. Germline lookup yields CDR1 MGHRA and CDR2 YSYEKL. The CDR3 covers 17 residues. V lost 0 bases, J lost 5 bases, and 9 bases stayed unmatched. The CDR3 DNA reads as TGCGCCAGCAGCCAAGATGGCACCGGAGGGGGCAATGAAAAACTGTTTTTT. Its translation: CASSQDGTGGGNEKLFF.

CDR3 coding DNA: TGTGCCAGCAGTTACCCCGAGGTTTACAGGGGGCAGGGGAGAGATGAGCAGTTCTTC. Translation gives CASSYPEVYRGQGRDEQFF. The genes are TRBV6-2 or TRBV6-3 and TRBJ2-1; 9 bases match TRBD1. After removal of 2 bases from V and 8 bases from J, the junction contained 19 bases not matched to a gene. Per the germline V gene, CDR1 is MNHEY and CDR2 is SVGEGT. The CDR3 spans 19 residues.

The V gene is TRBV2, the J gene TRBJ2-1; D might be TRBD1 (6 bases). The ends were cut back, 7 bases at V and 4 bases at J, with 11 bases in the middle. Germline V CDR1 and CDR2: SNHLY, FYNNEI. The length of the CDR3 is 13 residues. In DNA, the CDR3 is TGTGCCAGCACCTCGACAGGTTACAATGAGCAGTTCTTC. Translation gives CASTSTGYNEQFF.

The chain employs TRBV6-5 and TRBJ1-3; the match to TRBD1 covers 8 bases. From germline, CDR1 is MNHEY and CDR2 SVGAGI. The CDR3 sequence is 14 residues long. J was trimmed by 2 bases and V by 6 bases; bases with no gene match: 3. The CDR3 DNA sequence: TGTGCCAGCAGCCGGACAGGGCCTGGAAACACCATATATTTT. Amino acids: CASSRTGPGNTIYF.

The rearrangement joins TRBV7-8 to TRBJ2-1; TRBD2 matches at 9 bases. J lost 3 bases, V lost 5 bases, and 20 bases had no gene match. Germline lookup yields CDR1 SGHVS and CDR2 FQNEAQ. This CDR3 contains 20 residues. In DNA form, the CDR3 reads TGTGCCAGCAGCGCGGGCGGGCTAGCGGGACCCCGGGGGGGCTACAATGAGCAGTTCTTC. It specifies CASSAGGLAGPRGGYNEQFF.

The sample holds many counts of this clonotype. This chain links TRBV6-1 with TRBJ1-5; maybe TRBD1 (5 bases). CDR3 length: 16 residues. The V end lost 3 bases, the J end lost 3 bases, and 15 bases lay between the germline ends. The V gene's germline CDR1 is MNHNS and CDR2 SASEGT. The CDR3 sequence: CASSDLWLGPNQPQHF. The CDR3 coding sequence is TGTGCCAGCAGTGATCTATGGCTGGGGCCCAATCAGCCCCAGCATTTT.

This clonotype showed up many times. The gene calls are TRBV29-1 and TRBJ2-7, with D uncertain. Germline CDR1 reads SQVTM; CDR2 reads ANQGSEA. The CDR3 covers 11 residues. The V end lost 1 base, the J end lost 2 bases, and 3 bases lay between the germline ends. The CDR3 region has the DNA TGCAGCGTTGAAGGTGCCTACGAGCAGTACTTC. Translated: CSVEGAYEQYF.

This clonotype was observed at least ten times. The gene calls are TRBV5-1 and TRBJ1-1, with D tentatively TRBD1 (6 bases). The CDR3 loop spans 14 amino acids. The V end was cut by 3 bases, the J end by 4 bases, with 13 bases between. Germline lookup yields CDR1 SGHRS and CDR2 YFSETQ. Written as DNA, the CDR3 is TGCGCCAGCAGCTCTGGAGGGGGAAGCACTGAAGCTTTCTTT. Translated: CASSSGGGSTEAFF.

This clonotype was picked up many times. The chain employs TRBV6-4 and TRBJ2-2; no firm D call. The germline V and J ends were trimmed by 0 bases and 3 bases, with 2 bases remaining between them. CDR3 length: 13 residues. Germline V lookup: CDR1 MRHNA, CDR2 SNTAGT. This CDR3 reads CASSDSDTGELFF. The CDR3 coding sequence is TGTGCCAGCAGTGACTCGGACACCGGGGAGCTGTTTTTT.